What follows are 16 T cell receptor beta chains derived from one specimen sequenced in a study of blood T cells in healthy people across ages. Alongside a J-beta primer mix, a sample-barcoded 5' primer served in a second PCR lasting roughly 7 to 11 cycles. MiXCR was run by TCRdb on the 5' RACE reads, yielding one entry per CDR3 protein. Of under 2,000,000 distinct CDR3 sequences in the sample, roughly 50% were seen once. Sequencing was carried out using blood. The receptors come from a woman between 40 and 50 years old in good health.

The chain links TRBV13 to TRBJ2-4, with D perhaps TRBD1 or TRBD2 (5 bases each). The J call is doubtful: the DNA matches TRBJ2-7 better. The length of the CDR3 is 13 residues. Germline values: CDR1 PRHDT, CDR2 FYEKMQ (reference sequence). CDR3 amino acids: CASSGTVPCEQYF. In DNA form, the CDR3 reads TGTGCCAGCAGCGGGACGGTTCCCTGCGAGCAGTACTTC.

The chain employs TRBV20-1 and TRBJ2-7; 8 bases are a match to TRBD2. The CDR3 loop spans 14 amino acids. Germline lookup yields CDR1 DFQATT and CDR2 SNEGSKA (reference sequence). Trimming cost V 5 bases and J 0 bases; bases outside gene matches: 6. Here the CDR3 reads CSAAPGGSSYEQYF. CDR3 nucleotides: TGCAGTGCTGCCCCGGGGGGGAGCTCCTACGAGCAGTACTTC.

The chain couples TRBV2 to TRBJ2-5; TRBD2 is a possible D gene (6 bases). The germline CDR1 and CDR2 sequences are SNHLY and FYNNEI. This CDR3 contains 15 residues. V lost 5 bases, J lost 2 bases, and 15 bases lay in between. The CDR3 region is CASSNPAGTQETQYF. For the CDR3, the DNA is TGTGCCAGCAGTAACCCTGCGGGGACTCAAGAGACCCAGTACTTC.

The gene calls are TRBV11-2 and TRBJ1-1; possible D gene TRBD1, 6 bases. Trimming pared 6 bases from V and 1 base from J, leaving 15 bases between. Germline V gene data show CDR1 as SGHAT and CDR2 as FQNNGV. The CDR3 is 15 residues long. DNA of the CDR3: TGTGCCAGCAGTCCGTACGGGACAACGAACACTGAAGCTTTCTTT. Its protein is CASSPYGTTNTEAFF.

This chain connects TRBV6-2 or TRBV6-3 to TRBJ2-6; tentatively, D is TRBD1 (5 bases). The CDR3 covers 17 residues. V lost 7 bases to trimming and J lost 2 bases, with 18 bases between them. The germline V gene encodes CDR1 MNHEY and CDR2 SVGEGT. The CDR3 DNA follows: TGTGCCAGCACCTCCTTCCCCGACAGTCCTGGGGCCAACGTCCTGACTTTC. Its protein is CASTSFPDSPGANVLTF.

This clonotype was counted between two and nine times. The chain joins TRBV29-1 to TRBJ2-5, with D possibly being TRBD1 (7 bases). Deletions cut 3 bases from V and 7 bases from J, with 15 bases between. Germline loops: CDR1 SQVTM, CDR2 ANQGSEA. This CDR3 spans 13 amino acids. The CDR3 nucleotides read TGCAGCGTTGAGGGAGGACAGGAATGGACCCAGTACTTC. Protein sequence: CSVEGGQEWTQYF.

This clonotype was counted between two and nine times. The chain links TRBV5-1 to TRBJ1-6; no reliable D call. This CDR3 region has 16 residues. V lost 2 bases and J 0 bases, leaving 9 bases between the germline ends. Germline CDR1 SGHRS, CDR2 YFSETQ. The CDR3 region has the DNA TGCGCCAGCAGCTTCATAGAAAGCTCCTATAATTCACCCCTCCACTTT. The encoded protein is CASSFIESSYNSPLHF. The variable domain in full, completed from reference TRBV5-1 and TRBJ1-6, reads KAGVTQTPRYLIKTRGQQVTLSCSPISGHRSVSWYQQTPGQGLQFLFEYFSETQRNKGNFPGRFSGRQFSNSRSEMNVSTLELGDSALYLCASSFIESSYNSPLHFGNGTRLTVT.

In its sample, this clonotype was seen a few times. The genes are TRBV6-1 and TRBJ2-5; unclear D gene. V gave up 3 bases and J gave up 4 bases, with 15 bases separating them. Germline V gene data show CDR1 as MNHNS and CDR2 as SASEGT. The CDR3 sequence is 15 residues long. CDR3 protein: CASSDGRNLGETQYF. CDR3 nucleotides: TGTGCCAGCAGTGACGGACGCAACCTGGGAGAGACCCAGTACTTC.

This rearrangement joins TRBV6-2 or TRBV6-3 to TRBJ2-1; D gene uncertain. Germline assignment: CDR1 MNHEY and CDR2 SVGEGT. The CDR3 totals 13 residues. The V gene lost 5 bases and the J gene lost 2 bases, with 7 bases spanning the gap. CDR3 loop: CASSIAPYNEQFF. CDR3 bases: TGTGCCAGCAGTATAGCCCCCTACAATGAGCAGTTCTTC.

The gene calls are TRBV7-2 and TRBJ2-3; D tentatively fits TRBD1 or TRBD2 (6 bases each). Germline CDR1 and CDR2: SGHTA and FQGNSA. Between the trimmed V and J ends, which lost 0 bases and 6 bases, there was a span of 16 bases. The CDR3 is made up of 16 amino acids. CDR3 DNA sequence: TGTGCCAGCAGCTTAGCATCCGGGGGCCCCGGGGATACGCAGTATTTT. Protein product: CASSLASGGPGDTQYF.

The gene calls are TRBV3-1 and TRBJ2-1; D gene ambiguous. Trimming removed 0 bases at V and 6 bases at J, with 9 bases between. Looked up from germline, CDR1 is LGHDT and CDR2 is YNNKEL (reference sequence). The CDR3 loop spans 14 amino acids. The CDR3 DNA is TGTGCCAGCAGCCAAGACCGACCTACCAATGAGCAGTTCTTC. Residues: CASSQDRPTNEQFF.

This chain links TRBV27 with TRBJ2-1; 14 positions agree with TRBD2. The germline V gene has CDR1 MNHEY and CDR2 SMNVEV (reference sequence). The V segment lost 5 bases and the J segment 7 bases; nucleotides outside the gene matches: 4. The CDR3 runs 15 residues. The CDR3 region has the DNA TGTGCCAGCAGTGACGGGACTAGCGGGAGTAATGAGCAGTTCTTC. It specifies CASSDGTSGSNEQFF.

As regards this clonotype: One end of the junction fails to match germline, which may point to a read error. This chain connects TRBV7-2 to TRBJ2-1; 12 positions agree with TRBD2. Germline V CDR1 and CDR2: SGHTA, FQGNSA. The CDR3 spans 18 residues. The CDR3 DNA follows: TGTGCCAGCACCTTAGCGTGGGCTAGCGGGGGGGCCTACAATGAGCAGTTCTTC. Encoded protein: CASTLAWASGGAYNEQFF.

This chain uses TRBV9 with TRBJ2-3; 7 bases align to TRBD2. The trim removed 0 bases at V and 2 bases at J, leaving 9 bases unmatched. Per the germline V gene, CDR1 is SGDLS and CDR2 is YYNGEE. The CDR3 extends over 17 amino acids. CDR3 DNA: TGTGCCAGCAGCGTAGGGGCTGCGGGGGACCTCACAGATACGCAGTATTTT. Its translation: CASSVGAAGDLTDTQYF. Looking up the rest from reference TRBV9 and TRBJ2-3 gives the full variable domain: DSGVTQTPKHLITATGQRVTLRCSPRSGDLSVYWYQQSLDQGLQFLIQYYNGEERAKGNILERFSAQQFPDLHSELNLSSLELGDSALYFCASSVGAAGDLTDTQYFGPGTRLTVL.

The chain recombines TRBV25-1 with TRBJ2-2; TRBD2 might be the D (6 bases). The CDR3 covers 15 residues. Trimming took 4 bases from V and 0 from J, leaving 9 bases between them. The germline CDR1 and CDR2 sequences are MGHDK and SYGVNS. The CDR3 sequence is CASSGTISNTGELFF. CDR3 in DNA: TGTGCCAGCAGTGGGACTATCTCGAACACCGGGGAGCTGTTTTTT.

The rearrangement joins TRBV6-2 or TRBV6-3 to TRBJ2-1; perhaps TRBD2 as D (6 bases). The CDR3 is 15 residues long. The germline gives CDR1 MNHEY, CDR2 SVGEGT. Trimming took 6 bases from V and 6 from J, leaving 18 bases between them. CDR3 sequence: CASREPGGWVNEQFF. The CDR3 nucleotides are TGTGCCAGCAGGGAACCTGGGGGGTGGGTCAATGAGCAGTTCTTC.